The 13 T cell receptor beta chains below come from one sample, sequenced in a study of cytomegalovirus exposure and HLA in healthy donors. 60 Vbeta and 13 Jbeta primers were used in PCR. Sequenced by immunoSEQ multiplex PCR; TCRdb stores in-frame clones only, minus some. The sample contains around 86,000 clones, 7.6% of which appear only once. Sequenced material: PBMCs. The receptors were sampled from a middle-aged man in good health and CMV-seronegative.

CDR3 protein: CASSSWGGTEAFF. The CDR3 bases are TGTGCCAGCAGTTCCTGGGGGGGCACTGAAGCTTTCTTT. V usage is TRBV6-6 and J usage is TRBJ1-1, with a possible D match to TRBD1 (5 bases). The V end lost 4 bases, the J end lost 4 bases, and 10 bases lay between the germline ends. The CDR3 contains 13 residues. CDR1 is MNHNY and CDR2 is SVGAGI in the germline V gene (reference sequence).

This clone was recorded a few times. The genes are TRBV7-9 and TRBJ1-1; D may be TRBD1 (5 bases). V lost 1 base, J lost 10 bases, and 13 bases lay in between. In germline, CDR1 is SEHNR, CDR2 FQNEAQ (reference sequence). The CDR3 sequence is 13 residues long. The CDR3 region is CASSLGSEGRAFF. The CDR3 coding sequence is TGTGCCAGCAGCTTAGGCTCGGAGGGGAGAGCTTTCTTT. The variable domain in full, completed from reference TRBV7-9 and TRBJ1-1, reads DTGVSQNPRHKITKRGQNVTFRCDPISEHNRLYWYRQTLGQGPEFLTYFQNEAQLEKSRLLSDRFSAERPKGSFSTLEIQRTEQGDSAMYLCASSLGSEGRAFFGQGTRLTVV.

For this clone: One end of the junction does not line up with germline, which may come from a read error. This chain uses TRBV7-7 with TRBJ2-2, with 7 bases fitting TRBD1. The CDR3 consists of 16 residues. The V gene's germline CDR1 is SSHAT and CDR2 FNYEAQ (reference sequence). In DNA, the CDR3 is TGTGCTAGCAGCTTCCAGCCCACAGGGGTGGCCGGGGAGCTGTTTTTT. Its translation is CASSFQPTGVAGELFF.

The chain carries TRBV10-2 and TRBJ2-1; maybe TRBD2 (6 bases). The germline gives CDR1 WSHSY, CDR2 SAAADI. V was clipped by 10 bases and J by 7 bases, with 11 bases between them. The CDR3 runs 11 residues. CDR3 residues: CAKSGGNEQFF. CDR3 bases: TGCGCCAAAAGTGGGGGGAATGAGCAGTTCTTC.

This clone was seen a handful of times. Distinct nucleotide sequences in the sample also encode this CDR3. The chain links TRBV23-1 to TRBJ1-4; D remains unclear. TRBV23-1 is flagged as an ORF with uncertain function. This CDR3 contains 14 residues. The V end lost 6 bases, the J end lost 6 bases, and 14 bases lay between the germline ends. The CDR3 nucleotides read TGCGCCAGCAGGGGAGTGAGGATCGATGAAAAACTGTTTTTT. It specifies CASRGVRIDEKLFF.

This rearrangement joins TRBV19 to TRBJ1-2, with 8 bases aligning to TRBD1. CDR3 length: 15 residues. The germline gives CDR1 LNHDA, CDR2 SQIVND (reference sequence). V gave up 8 bases and J gave up 7 bases; unmatched junction bases: 15. CDR3 sequence reads: CASDKNRGKMSGYTF. The CDR3 nucleotides are TGTGCCAGTGACAAAAACAGGGGGAAGATGAGTGGCTACACCTTC.

The chain combines TRBV4-2 with TRBJ2-3; TRBD1 matches at 7 bases. The germline V gene has CDR1 LGHNA and CDR2 YNFKEQ. The junction had 10 bases not matched to a gene; V was cut back by 3 bases and J by 4 bases. This CDR3 has 16 amino acids. The CDR3 loop is CASSQEQGVGADTQYF. DNA for the CDR3: TGTGCCAGCAGCCAGGAGCAGGGGGTCGGAGCAGATACGCAGTATTTT.

This clone was counted only a few times. The chain carries TRBV7-9 and TRBJ2-7; D not certain. V was clipped by 1 base and J by 0 bases, with 7 bases between them. The CDR3 contains 14 residues. CDR1 and CDR2 (germline): SEHNR, FQNEAQ (reference sequence). CDR3 coding DNA: TGTGCCAGCAGCTTAGTGGCCAGCTCCTACGAGCAGTACTTC. Residues: CASSLVASSYEQYF. The entire variable domain, with the rest obtained from reference TRBV7-9 and TRBJ2-7, is as follows: DTGVSQNPRHKITKRGQNVTFRCDPISEHNRLYWYRQTLGQGPEFLTYFQNEAQLEKSRLLSDRFSAERPKGSFSTLEIQRTEQGDSAMYLCASSLVASSYEQYFGPGTRLTVT.

The gene calls are TRBV2 and TRBJ2-1; the match to TRBD2 covers 11 bases. Per the germline V gene, CDR1 is SNHLY and CDR2 is FYNNEI. Trimming cost V 4 bases and J 9 bases; bases outside gene matches: 8. This CDR3 region has 15 residues. The CDR3 sequence is CASSALAGGRGEQFF. The CDR3 DNA sequence: TGTGCCAGCAGTGCCTTAGCGGGAGGGCGGGGTGAGCAGTTCTTC.

The J gene is TRBJ2-1, the V gene TRBV19; tentative D call: TRBD1 (7 bases). Germline lookup yields CDR1 LNHDA and CDR2 SQIVND (reference sequence). V was pared by 9 bases and J by 0 bases, with 21 bases between. CDR3 size: 17 residues. CDR3 region: CASTQGRSSSSYNEQFF. The CDR3 DNA follows: TGTGCCAGCACACAGGGGAGGTCGTCAAGCTCCTACAATGAGCAGTTCTTC.

The chain has TRBV28 and TRBJ1-6; 7 nucleotides align to TRBD1. The ends lost 1 base at V and 9 bases at J; junction bases unmatched: 6. The CDR3 is 15 amino acids. The germline CDR1 and CDR2 sequences are MDHEN and SYDVKM. CDR3 bases: TGTGCCAGCAGTTTATCTGACAGGGTCTCTTCACCCCTCCACTTT. This sequence encodes CASSLSDRVSSPLHF.

The chain joins TRBV5-1 to TRBJ2-7; TRBD1 matches at 7 bases. J gave up 0 bases and V 8 bases, and 8 bases lay outside the gene matches. The length of the CDR3 is 14 residues. CDR1 and CDR2 from the germline V gene are SGHRS and YFSETQ. CDR3 in amino acids: CASARDSGSYEQYF. CDR3 DNA sequence: TGCGCCAGTGCTAGGGACAGCGGCTCCTACGAGCAGTACTTC.

This clone has just a few counts. The chain couples TRBV5-6 to TRBJ1-1; 9 bases line up with TRBD1. V lost 4 bases to trimming and J lost 2 bases; unmatched junction nucleotides: 9. Germline CDR1 reads SGHDT; CDR2 reads YYEEEE. The CDR3 is made up of 16 amino acids. Here the CDR3 DNA reads TGTGCCAGCAGCACCCTGGGACAGGGTGGAAACACTGAAGCTTTCTTT. Encoded protein: CASSTLGQGGNTEAFF.